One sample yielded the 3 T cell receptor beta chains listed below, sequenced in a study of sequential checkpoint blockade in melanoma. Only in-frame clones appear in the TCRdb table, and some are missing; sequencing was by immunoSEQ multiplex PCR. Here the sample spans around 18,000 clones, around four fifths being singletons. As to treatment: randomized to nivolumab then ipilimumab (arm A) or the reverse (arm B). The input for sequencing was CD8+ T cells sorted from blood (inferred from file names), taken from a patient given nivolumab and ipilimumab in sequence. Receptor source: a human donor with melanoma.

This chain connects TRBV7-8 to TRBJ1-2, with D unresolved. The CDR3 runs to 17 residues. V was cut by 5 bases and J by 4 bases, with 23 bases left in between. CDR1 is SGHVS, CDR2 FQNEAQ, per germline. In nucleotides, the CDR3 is TGTGCCAGCAGCCCACCGAGGCTTACCCGAAAGACCTATGGCTACACCTTC. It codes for CASSPPRLTRKTYGYTF. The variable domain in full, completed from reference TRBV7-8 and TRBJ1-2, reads GAGVSQSPRYKVAKRGQDVALRCDPISGHVSLFWYQQALGQGPEFLTYFQNEAQLDKSGLPSDRFFAERPEGSVSTLKIQRTQQEDSAVYLCASSPPRLTRKTYGYTFGSGTRLTVV.

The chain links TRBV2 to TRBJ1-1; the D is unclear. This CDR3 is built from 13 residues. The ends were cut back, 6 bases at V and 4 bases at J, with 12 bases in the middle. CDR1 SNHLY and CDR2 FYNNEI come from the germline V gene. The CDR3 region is CASSEGVSTEAFF. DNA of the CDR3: TGTGCCAGCAGCGAGGGAGTCAGCACTGAAGCTTTCTTT.

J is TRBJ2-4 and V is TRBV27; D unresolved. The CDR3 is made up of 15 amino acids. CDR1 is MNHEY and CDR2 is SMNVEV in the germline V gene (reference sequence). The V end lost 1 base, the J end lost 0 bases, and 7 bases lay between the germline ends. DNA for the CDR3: TGTGCCAGCAGTTTATATCCATTAGCCAAAAACATTCAGTACTTC. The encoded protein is CASSLYPLAKNIQYF.